This TCR beta chain was recorded in a study of vaccination effects on CD4 cells after COVID-19. Study-wide background: At 16 days and at one week before vaccination, samples were given by two convalescent patients.

General study results and limits: Both infection-induced and vaccine-induced clones contracted markedly at late post-vaccination timepoints. The post-vaccine spike-reactive clones of convalescents showed a predominance of new vaccine-induced clones.

The germline V and J ends were trimmed by 0 bases and 9 bases, with 3 bases remaining between them. The CDR3 is 12 amino acids. Germline values: CDR1 LGHDT, CDR2 YNNKEL (reference sequence). The table lists this clone with a few counts. The antigen is undetermined. Using immunoSEQ multiplex PCR, the repertoire was profiled, and TCRdb retains in-frame clones only, with some absent. The repertoire holds 20,000 to 30,000 clones, 69% seen once, with roughly 18% in the top ten. In the ViraFEST assay, antigen-specific CD4+ clonotypes were identified by expansion after peptide-pool stimulation. It was after more than 8 days of culture that CD4+ T cells were isolated. Infection with SARS-CoV-2 occurred in the person between March and December 2020, and PCR confirmed it. IL-2 medium took the place of half the medium on both days 3 and 7.

Sequencing was performed on CD4+ T cells from PBMCs cultured with SARS-CoV-2 spike peptides, taken before COVID-19 vaccination. The TCR comes from a human donor who had a prior SARS-CoV-2 infection. V gene TRBV3-1 (or the pseudogene TRBV3-2) combines with J gene TRBJ1-6; D call uncertain. The CDR3 bases are TGTGCCAGCAGCCAAGATCGTTCACCCCTCCACTTT. This codes for CASSQDRSPLHF.